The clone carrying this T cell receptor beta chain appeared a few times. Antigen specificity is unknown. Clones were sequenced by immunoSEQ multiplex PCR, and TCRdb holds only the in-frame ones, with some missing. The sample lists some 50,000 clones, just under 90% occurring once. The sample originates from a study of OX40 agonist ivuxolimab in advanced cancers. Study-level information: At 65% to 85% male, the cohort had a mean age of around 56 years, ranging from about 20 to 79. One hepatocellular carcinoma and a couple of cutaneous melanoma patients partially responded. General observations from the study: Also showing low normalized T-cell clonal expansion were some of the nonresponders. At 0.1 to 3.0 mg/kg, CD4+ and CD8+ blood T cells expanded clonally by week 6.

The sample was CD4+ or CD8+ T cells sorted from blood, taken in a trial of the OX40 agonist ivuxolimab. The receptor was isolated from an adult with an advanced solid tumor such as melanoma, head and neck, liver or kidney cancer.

The CDR3 spells CASSQDVFGLRDYGYTF. CDR3 coding DNA: TGCGCCAGCAGCCAAGATGTCTTCGGACTCCGGGACTATGGCTACACCTTC. The chain joins TRBV4-3 to TRBJ1-2; D unclear. The V end was cut by 0 bases, the J end by 3 bases, with 17 bases between. The germline CDR1 and CDR2 sequences are LGHNA and YSLEER. CDR3 size: 17 residues.